This T cell receptor (beta chain) was identified during a study of blood T cell repertoires in COVID-19. The authors' processing: Reference gene primer amplification in the assay estimated nucleated cell counts. Measured with immunoSEQ multiplex PCR; TCRdb has only the in-frame clones, and not every one. The D gene and trimming were derived from the DNA, and the V and J assignments and clone size from that table. The table lists 120,000 to 150,000 clones, roughly 90% of them singletons. Seattle enrolled patients during active infection and tracked them longitudinally. Sequenced input: peripheral blood. The clonotype comes from a human donor with COVID-19, enrolled during active disease. The donor label of this sample is uncertain.

The CDR3 protein is CASSSGDYEQYF. In DNA, the CDR3 is TGTGCCAGCAGTTCAGGGGACTACGAGCAGTACTTC. V gene TRBV28 combines with J gene TRBJ2-7, with D possibly TRBD1 on 6 matching bases. This CDR3 is built from 12 residues. Germline-derived CDR1 and CDR2 are MDHEN and SYDVKM. The germline V and J ends were trimmed by 4 bases and 3 bases, with 7 bases remaining between them.